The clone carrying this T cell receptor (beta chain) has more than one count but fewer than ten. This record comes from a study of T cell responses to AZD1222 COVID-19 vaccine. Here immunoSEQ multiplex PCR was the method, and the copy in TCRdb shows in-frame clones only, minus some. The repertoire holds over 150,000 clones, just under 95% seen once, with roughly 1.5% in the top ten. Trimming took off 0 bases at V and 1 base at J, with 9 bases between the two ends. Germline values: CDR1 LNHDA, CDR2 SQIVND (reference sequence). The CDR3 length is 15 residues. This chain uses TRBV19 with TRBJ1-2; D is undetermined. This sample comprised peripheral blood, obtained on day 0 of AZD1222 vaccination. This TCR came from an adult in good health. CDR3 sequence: CASSIDKQFNYGYTF. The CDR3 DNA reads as TGTGCCAGTAGTATAGACAAACAGTTTAACTATGGCTACACCTTC.